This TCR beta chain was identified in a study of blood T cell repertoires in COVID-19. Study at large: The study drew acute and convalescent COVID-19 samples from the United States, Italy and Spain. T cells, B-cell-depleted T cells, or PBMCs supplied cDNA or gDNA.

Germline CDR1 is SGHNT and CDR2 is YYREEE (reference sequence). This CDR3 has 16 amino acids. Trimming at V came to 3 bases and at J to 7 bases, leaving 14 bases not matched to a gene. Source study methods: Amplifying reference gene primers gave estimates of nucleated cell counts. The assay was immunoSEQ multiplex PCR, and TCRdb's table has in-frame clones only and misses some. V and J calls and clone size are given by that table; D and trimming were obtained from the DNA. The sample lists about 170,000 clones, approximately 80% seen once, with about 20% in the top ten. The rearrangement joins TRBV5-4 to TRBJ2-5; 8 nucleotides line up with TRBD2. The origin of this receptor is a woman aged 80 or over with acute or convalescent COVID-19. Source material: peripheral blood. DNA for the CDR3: TGTGCCAGCAGCTGGGGCGCGAGCGGGAGAGTCGGGACCCAGTACTTC. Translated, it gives CASSWGASGRVGTQYF.